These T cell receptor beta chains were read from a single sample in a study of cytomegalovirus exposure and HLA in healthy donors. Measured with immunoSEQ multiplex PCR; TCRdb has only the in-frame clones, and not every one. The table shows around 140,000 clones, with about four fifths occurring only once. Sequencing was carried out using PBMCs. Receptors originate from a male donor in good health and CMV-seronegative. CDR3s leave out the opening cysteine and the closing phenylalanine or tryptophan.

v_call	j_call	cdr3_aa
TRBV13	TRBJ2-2	ASSFGQIRSGRARTGELF
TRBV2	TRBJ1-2	ASSEAPGVSNT
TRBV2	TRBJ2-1	ASSEAEHSYNEQF
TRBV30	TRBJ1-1	ACRQGMNTEAF
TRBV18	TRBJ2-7	ASSRWQGAEQY
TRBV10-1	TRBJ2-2	ASNDRGTGELF
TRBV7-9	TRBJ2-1	ASIAPGLSYNEQF
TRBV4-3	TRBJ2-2	ASSSGTLLAGAGELF
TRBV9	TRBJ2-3	ASSVSGRSTDTQY
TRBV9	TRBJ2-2	ASSPALAGGLLFPGELF
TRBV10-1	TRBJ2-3	ASSENSGVTDTQY
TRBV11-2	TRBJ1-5	ASSLGGLQPQH
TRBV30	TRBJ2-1	AWSSTGALADGQF
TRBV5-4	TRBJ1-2	ASSLRDMVGYT
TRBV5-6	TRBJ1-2	ASSLSGTYGYT
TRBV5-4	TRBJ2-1	ASSRTSGSSKDEQF
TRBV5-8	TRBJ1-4	ASSAGRGEPQSNEKLF
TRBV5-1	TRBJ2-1	ASSWGGRGSWAGEQF
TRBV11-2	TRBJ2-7	ASCLGGSSYEQY
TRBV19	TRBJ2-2	ATPRAGGETANTGELF
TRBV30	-	AWRGSSYEQY
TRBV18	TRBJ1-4	ASSSSEKLF
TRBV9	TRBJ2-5	ASSVGGSFSETQY
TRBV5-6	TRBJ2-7	ASSSGTRAYEQY
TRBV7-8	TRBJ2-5	ASSLGGGTKETQY
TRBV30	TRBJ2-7	AWSVRDSSRGNEQY
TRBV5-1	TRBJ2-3	ASSPGTSIVDTQY
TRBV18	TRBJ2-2	ASSSYTDTGELF
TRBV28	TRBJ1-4	ASSPGDRFNEKLF
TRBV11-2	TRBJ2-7	ASSTDSSYEQY
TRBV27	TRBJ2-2	ASRLAGVSWTGELF
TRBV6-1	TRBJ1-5	ASSLRQGRNQPQH
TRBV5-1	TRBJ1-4	ASSLGYSTNEKLF